This TCR beta chain was observed in a study of vaccination and CD4 T cells after COVID-19. Sample treatment: approximately 10-day PBMC culture with coronavirus spike peptide pools or control peptides (ViraFEST assay). According to the study, CD4+ T cells from the unexposed donor were gathered ahead of the COVID-19 pandemic (2011-2018). The Oncomine TCR Beta short-read assay was what sequenced the DNA obtained from cultured CD4+ T cells. TCRdb redid the calling of the PCR reads with MiXCR, one entry per CDR3 protein. Here the sample spans 5,000 to 7,000 distinct CDR3 sequences, under 40% being singletons. To note about this clonotype: The target antigen is unknown.

V shed 4 bases and J shed 5 bases, with 15 bases lying between them. There are 14 residues in the CDR3. Germline-derived CDR1 and CDR2 are LGHDT and YNNKEL (reference sequence). Specimen: CD4+ T cells from blood, cultured in vitro. The chain recombines TRBV3-1 with TRBJ2-7; D not resolved. The origin of this receptor is a human donor in good health. The CDR3 bases are TGTGCCAGCAGCCCGACGGAAGGGCTCCACGAGCAGTACTTC. Translation: CASSPTEGLHEQYF.